Below, 21 T cell receptor beta chains from the same sample are listed, as sequenced in a study of memory CD4+ T cells and cytomegalovirus serostatus. Single viable CD3+CD4+CD8-CD45RO+ cells were sorted as the memory CD4+ T cells. Measured with immunoSEQ multiplex PCR; TCRdb has only the in-frame clones, and not every one. The table records about 57,000 clones, roughly four fifths of them present only once. Sequencing input: memory CD4+ T cells from blood. These TCRs come from an adult in good health and CMV-seronegative.

This rearrangement joins TRBV27 to TRBJ1-4; 7 nucleotides align to TRBD1. The CDR3 is 14 amino acids. With V trimmed by 6 bases and J by 7 bases, 8 bases remained unmatched. Germline-derived CDR1 and CDR2 are MNHEY and SMNVEV (reference sequence). Written as DNA, the CDR3 is TGTGCCAGCAGACCGCAGGGACAGAGTGAAAAACTGTTTTTT. It encodes CASRPQGQSEKLFF.

The chain has TRBV6-6 and TRBJ1-3; a weak D match, TRBD1 (6 bases). The CDR3 has 15 amino acids. V was cut by 6 bases and J by 2 bases, with 14 bases left in between. CDR1 MNHNY and CDR2 SVGAGI come from the germline V gene (reference sequence). The CDR3 reads CASRDQRGTGNTIYF. The CDR3 region has the DNA TGTGCCAGCAGGGACCAAAGGGGGACTGGAAACACCATATATTTT.

This chain joins TRBV2 and TRBJ2-7; perhaps TRBD2 as D (7 bases). The germline V and J ends were trimmed by 10 bases and 3 bases, with 16 bases remaining between them. CDR1 and CDR2 (germline): SNHLY, FYNNEI. This CDR3 contains 13 residues. CDR3 coding DNA: TGTGCCACCCAAAGGGGGGGTGACTACGAGCAGTACTTC. Protein: CATQRGGDYEQYF.

V usage is TRBV5-1 and J usage is TRBJ2-5; possibly TRBD1 for D (5 bases). CDR3 length equals 13 residues. Looked up from germline, CDR1 is SGHRS and CDR2 is YFSETQ. V was clipped by 4 bases and J by 6 bases, with 13 bases between them. As DNA, the CDR3 is TGCGCCAGCAGCCAAGACAGCGTGAAGACCCAGTACTTC. This translates into CASSQDSVKTQYF.

The chain uses TRBV2 and TRBJ2-2; possibly TRBD1 for D (7 bases). Trimming took 3 bases from V and 6 from J, leaving 11 bases between them. Germline-derived CDR1 and CDR2 are SNHLY and FYNNEI. The CDR3 consists of 14 residues. CDR3 loop: CASSDRGVAGELFF. As DNA, the CDR3 is TGTGCCAGCAGTGACAGGGGGGTCGCCGGGGAGCTGTTTTTT.

The CDR3 loop is CASSLRTGLSPLHF. CDR3 bases: TGTGCCAGCAGTTTGCGTACAGGGCTTTCACCCCTCCACTTT. The chain recombines TRBV28 with TRBJ1-6; D might be TRBD1 (6 bases). Germline V gene data show CDR1 as MDHEN and CDR2 as SYDVKM. Trimming cost V 3 bases and J 9 bases, with 12 bases left between them. The CDR3 covers 14 residues.

The rearrangement joins TRBV6-1 to TRBJ1-1; D might be TRBD1 (5 bases). The CDR3 is 15 residues long. CDR1 MNHNS and CDR2 SASEGT come from the germline V gene. Trimming shortened V by 6 bases and J by 1 base, and 15 bases separated the two germline ends. CDR3 sequence (DNA): TGTGCCAGCAGCGCCAATTGGGGGACGAACACTGAAGCTTTCTTT. Its translation: CASSANWGTNTEAFF.

The chain is built from TRBV5-8 and TRBJ2-3; 7 bases match TRBD1. V trimming: 4 bases; J trimming: 5 bases; junction bases outside the gene matches: 10. This CDR3 is built from 15 residues. Germline V gene sequence: CDR1 SGHTS, CDR2 YDEGEE. CDR3 in DNA: TGTGCCAGCAGCCCGGACTCCCAGGGGGTAGATACGCAGTATTTT. Translating gives CASSPDSQGVDTQYF. The complete variable domain, with remaining parts taken from reference TRBV5-8 and TRBJ2-3, reads EAGVTQSPTHLIKTRGQQATLRCSPISGHTSVYWYQQALGLGLQFLLWYDEGEERNRGNFPPRFSGRQFPNYSSELNVNALELEDSALYLCASSPDSQGVDTQYFGPGTRLTVL.

This chain joins TRBV2 and TRBJ2-5; 10 nucleotides align to TRBD2. With V trimmed by 5 bases and J by 4 bases, 7 bases remained unmatched. CDR1 is SNHLY and CDR2 is FYNNEI in the germline V gene. This CDR3 is 15 amino acids long. CDR3 nucleotide sequence: TGTGCCAGCAGTTTGGGACTAGCGTGGGGAGAGACCCAGTACTTC. Encoded protein: CASSLGLAWGETQYF.

The chain has TRBV7-9 and TRBJ2-4, with D tentatively TRBD1 or TRBD2 (5 bases each). This CDR3 has 18 residues. V shed 5 bases and J shed 0 bases, with 20 bases lying between them. CDR1 and CDR2 (germline): SEHNR, FQNEAQ (reference sequence). Here the CDR3 DNA reads TGTGCCAGCAGCCCATGGGCCAGGGAGCTCAGAGCCAAAAACATTCAGTACTTC. This encodes CASSPWARELRAKNIQYF.

The CDR3 protein is CASTTPGRGYEQYF. CDR3 in DNA: TGTGCCAGCACTACCCCAGGGCGAGGGTACGAGCAGTACTTC. V is TRBV28 and J is TRBJ2-7; possibly TRBD1 or TRBD2 for D (5 bases each). Per the germline V gene, CDR1 is MDHEN and CDR2 is SYDVKM. This CDR3 spans 14 amino acids. Trimming removed 7 bases at V and 4 bases at J, with 17 bases between.

The rearrangement joins TRBV19 to TRBJ1-3; a possible D gene is TRBD1 (5 bases). CDR3 length: 18 amino acids. Germline V CDR1 and CDR2: LNHDA, SQIVND (reference sequence). V lost 1 base and J lost 0, with 16 bases in between. The CDR3: CASSIGPSRVNSGNTIYF. For the CDR3, the DNA is TGTGCCAGTAGTATAGGACCTTCCAGGGTGAACTCTGGAAACACCATATATTTT.

The V and J genes are TRBV10-3 and TRBJ1-5; 7 bases are a match to TRBD1. V lost 3 bases and J lost 6; bases outside the gene matches: 11. The CDR3 runs to 16 residues. Germline V gene data show CDR1 as ENHRY and CDR2 as SYGVKD. Here the CDR3 DNA reads TGTGCCATCAGTGACACCAACAGGGGCTCGGGTCAGCCCCAGCATTTT. It yields the protein CAISDTNRGSGQPQHF.

The rearrangement uses TRBV7-9 and TRBJ2-5; D perhaps matches TRBD2 (6 bases). V was trimmed by 11 bases and J by 3 bases, leaving 19 bases between them. There are 14 residues in the CDR3. The germline V gene encodes CDR1 SEHNR and CDR2 FQNEAQ (reference sequence). CDR3 in amino acids: CASNTGTGEETQYF. CDR3 DNA sequence: TGTGCCTCCAACACGGGGACGGGGGAAGAGACCCAGTACTTC.

This chain links TRBV27 with TRBJ1-5, with 9 bases lining up with TRBD1. The CDR3 is 16 residues long. The germline gives CDR1 MNHEY, CDR2 SMNVEV (reference sequence). The ends lost 5 bases at V and 0 bases at J; junction bases unmatched: 5. CDR3 sequence reads: CASSQGQGYSNQPQHF. In DNA form, the CDR3 reads TGTGCCAGCAGTCAGGGACAGGGTTATAGCAATCAGCCCCAGCATTTT.

J is TRBJ2-7 and V is TRBV28, with 11 bases matching TRBD1. The junction had 12 bases not matched to a gene; V was cut back by 6 bases and J by 5 bases. The CDR3 covers 16 residues. CDR1 and CDR2 from the germline V gene are MDHEN and SYDVKM. The CDR3 DNA reads as TGTGCCAGCAGCCCTAGTCCCGGGACAGGGGGGAACGAGCAGTACTTC. This codes for CASSPSPGTGGNEQYF.

This clone was seen a handful of times. CDR3 residues: CASSYTFPFSPLHF. In DNA, the CDR3 is TGTGCCAGCAGTTACACATTTCCTTTCTCACCCCTCCACTTT. This sequence joins TRBV27 and TRBJ1-6; D not resolved. Trimming removed 4 bases at V and 10 bases at J, with 14 bases between. This CDR3 has 14 residues. Per the germline V gene, CDR1 is MNHEY and CDR2 is SMNVEV (reference sequence).

The chain joins TRBV9 to TRBJ2-7; tentatively, D is TRBD1 or TRBD2 (6 bases each). Germline V CDR1 and CDR2: SGDLS, YYNGEE. There are 16 residues in the CDR3. V lost 4 bases to trimming and J lost 2 bases, with 19 bases between them. The CDR3, as DNA: TGTGCCAGCAGCCCTCACTTAGGGGGGTCCACCTACGAGCAGTACTTC. It codes for CASSPHLGGSTYEQYF.

The V call is TRBV5-1, the J call TRBJ1-1, with unresolved D. This CDR3 has 15 residues. Trimming pared 5 bases from V and 3 bases from J, leaving 17 bases between. Germline lookup yields CDR1 SGHRS and CDR2 YFSETQ. This CDR3 is CASRVLEGADTEAFF. CDR3 in DNA: TGCGCCAGCAGGGTGCTCGAGGGCGCGGACACTGAAGCTTTCTTT.

The V gene is TRBV5-6, the J gene TRBJ2-2; D is unclear. The CDR3 has 12 amino acids. V lost 0 bases and J 6 bases, leaving 3 bases between the germline ends. Germline V gives CDR1 SGHDT, CDR2 YYEEEE. DNA for the CDR3: TGTGCCAGCAGCTTGGTGCCCGGGGAGCTGTTTTTT. This encodes CASSLVPGELFF. Based on the CDR3 plus reference TRBV5-6 and TRBJ2-2, the full variable domain is DAGVTQSPTHLIKTRGQQVTLRCSPKSGHDTVSWYQQALGQGPQFIFQYYEEEERQRGNFPDRFSGHQFPNYSSELNVNALLLGDSALYLCASSLVPGELFFGEGSRLTVL.

The genes are TRBV20-1 and TRBJ2-7; D call uncertain. The CDR3 loop spans 11 amino acids. Per the germline V gene, CDR1 is DFQATT and CDR2 is SNEGSKA (reference sequence). The V end lost 5 bases, the J end lost 4 bases, and 9 bases lay between the germline ends. DNA of the CDR3: TGCAGTGCTTACACCATTTACGAGCAGTACTTC. It codes for CSAYTIYEQYF.